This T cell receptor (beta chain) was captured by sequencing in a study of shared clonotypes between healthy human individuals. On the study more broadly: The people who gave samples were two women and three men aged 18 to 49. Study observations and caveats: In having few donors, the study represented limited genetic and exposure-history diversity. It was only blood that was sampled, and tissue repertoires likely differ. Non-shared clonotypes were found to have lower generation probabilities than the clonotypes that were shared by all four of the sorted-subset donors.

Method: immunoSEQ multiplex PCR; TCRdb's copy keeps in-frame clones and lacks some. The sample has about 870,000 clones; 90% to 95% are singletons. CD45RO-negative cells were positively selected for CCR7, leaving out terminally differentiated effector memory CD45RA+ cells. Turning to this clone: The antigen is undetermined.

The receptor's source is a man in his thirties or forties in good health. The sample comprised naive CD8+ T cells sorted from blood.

The chain's CDR3 is CASRGSPSYEQYF. Here the CDR3 DNA reads TGTGCCAGCCGAGGTAGCCCCTCCTACGAGCAGTACTTC. The rearrangement joins TRBV5-6 to TRBJ2-7; no firm D call. V was pared by 7 bases and J by 0 bases, with 11 bases between. The V gene's germline CDR1 is SGHDT and CDR2 YYEEEE. The CDR3 contains 13 residues.